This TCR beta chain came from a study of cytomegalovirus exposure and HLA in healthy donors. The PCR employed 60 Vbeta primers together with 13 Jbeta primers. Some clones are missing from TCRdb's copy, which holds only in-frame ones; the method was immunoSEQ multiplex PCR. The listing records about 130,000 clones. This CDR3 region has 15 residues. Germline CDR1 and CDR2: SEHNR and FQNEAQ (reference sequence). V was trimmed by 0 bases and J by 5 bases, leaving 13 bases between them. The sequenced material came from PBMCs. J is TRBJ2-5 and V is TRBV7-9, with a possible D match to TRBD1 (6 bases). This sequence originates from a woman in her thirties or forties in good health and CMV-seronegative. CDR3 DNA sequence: TGTGCCAGCAGCTTAGCGCCAGGGGCCGGCGAGACCCAGTACTTC. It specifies CASSLAPGAGETQYF.